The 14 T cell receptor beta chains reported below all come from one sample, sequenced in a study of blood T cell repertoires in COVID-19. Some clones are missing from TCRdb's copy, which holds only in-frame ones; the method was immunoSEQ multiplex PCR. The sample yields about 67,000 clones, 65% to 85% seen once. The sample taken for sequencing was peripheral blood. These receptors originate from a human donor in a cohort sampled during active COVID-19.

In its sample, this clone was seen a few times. For the CDR3, the DNA is TGTGCCAGCAGTTTGGGGGGGGGTTTTGGAAATCAGCCCCAGCATTTT. Translating gives CASSLGGGFGNQPQHF. The genes are TRBV27 and TRBJ1-5, with D possibly being TRBD1 (5 bases). Germline CDR1 reads MNHEY; CDR2 reads SMNVEV (reference sequence). V lost 3 bases and J 4 bases, leaving 16 bases between the germline ends. CDR3 size: 16 residues.

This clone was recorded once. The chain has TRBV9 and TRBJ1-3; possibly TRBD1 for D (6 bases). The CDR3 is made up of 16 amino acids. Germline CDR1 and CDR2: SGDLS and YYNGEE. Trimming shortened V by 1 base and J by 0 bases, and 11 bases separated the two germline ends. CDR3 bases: TGTGCCAGCAGCGTAAGAGGGGACAACTCTGGAAACACCATATATTTT. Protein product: CASSVRGDNSGNTIYF. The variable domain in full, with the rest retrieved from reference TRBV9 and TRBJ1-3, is DSGVTQTPKHLITATGQRVTLRCSPRSGDLSVYWYQQSLDQGLQFLIQYYNGEERAKGNILERFSAQQFPDLHSELNLSSLELGDSALYFCASSVRGDNSGNTIYFGEGSWLTVV.

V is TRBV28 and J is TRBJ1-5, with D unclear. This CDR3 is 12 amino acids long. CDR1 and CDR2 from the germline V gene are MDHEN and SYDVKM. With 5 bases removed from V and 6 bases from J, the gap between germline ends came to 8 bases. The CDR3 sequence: CASSIWAQPQHF. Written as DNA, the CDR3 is TGTGCCAGCAGTATCTGGGCTCAGCCCCAGCATTTT.

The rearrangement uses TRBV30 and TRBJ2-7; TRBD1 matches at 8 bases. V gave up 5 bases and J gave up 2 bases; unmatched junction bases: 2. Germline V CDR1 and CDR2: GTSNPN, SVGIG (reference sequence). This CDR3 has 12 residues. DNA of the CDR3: TGTGCCTGGGAACAGGGGGCCTACGAGCAGTACTTC. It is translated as CAWEQGAYEQYF. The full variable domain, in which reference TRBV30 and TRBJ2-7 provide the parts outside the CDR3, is SQTIHQWPATLVQPVGSPLSLECTVEGTSNPNLYWYRQAAGRGLQLLFYSVGIGQISSEVPQNLSASRPQDRQFILSSKKLLLSDSGFYLCAWEQGAYEQYFGPGTRLTVT.

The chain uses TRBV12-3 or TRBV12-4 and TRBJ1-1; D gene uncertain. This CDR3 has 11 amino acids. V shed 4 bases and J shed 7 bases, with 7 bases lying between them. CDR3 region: CASSSAIEAFF. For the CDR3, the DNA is TGTGCCAGCAGTTCAGCCATTGAAGCTTTCTTT.

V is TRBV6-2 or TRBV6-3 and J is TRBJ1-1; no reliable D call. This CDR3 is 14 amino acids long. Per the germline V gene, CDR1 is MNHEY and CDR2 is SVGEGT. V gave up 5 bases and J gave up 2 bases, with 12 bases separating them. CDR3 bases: TGTGCCAGCAGTGCCGGACTGAGAAACACTGAAGCTTTCTTT. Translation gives CASSAGLRNTEAFF.

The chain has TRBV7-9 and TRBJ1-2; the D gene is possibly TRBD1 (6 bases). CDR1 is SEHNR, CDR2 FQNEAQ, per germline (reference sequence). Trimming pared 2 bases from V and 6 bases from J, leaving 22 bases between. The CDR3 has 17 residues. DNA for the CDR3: TGTGCCAGCAGCTTACTCGCCTCGGGCAGGGGTTCAGATGGCTACACCTTC. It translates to CASSLLASGRGSDGYTF.

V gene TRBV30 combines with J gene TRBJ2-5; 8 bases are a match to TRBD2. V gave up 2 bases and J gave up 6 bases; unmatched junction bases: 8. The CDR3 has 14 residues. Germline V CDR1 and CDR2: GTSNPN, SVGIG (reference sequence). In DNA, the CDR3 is TGTGCCTGGAGTCGGGGGGGCGCCGTGAAGACCCAGTACTTC. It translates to CAWSRGGAVKTQYF.

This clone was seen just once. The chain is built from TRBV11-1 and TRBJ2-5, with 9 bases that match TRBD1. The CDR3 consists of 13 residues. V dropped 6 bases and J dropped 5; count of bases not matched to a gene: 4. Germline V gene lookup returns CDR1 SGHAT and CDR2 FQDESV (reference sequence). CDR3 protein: CASSLDRGETQYF. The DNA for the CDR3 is TGTGCCAGCAGTCTGGACAGGGGCGAGACCCAGTACTTC. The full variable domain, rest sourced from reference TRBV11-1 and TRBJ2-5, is EAEVAQSPRYKITEKSQAVAFWCDPISGHATLYWYRQILGQGPELLVQFQDESVVDDSQLPKDRFSAERLKGVDSTLKIQPAELGDSAMYLCASSLDRGETQYFGPGTRLLVL.

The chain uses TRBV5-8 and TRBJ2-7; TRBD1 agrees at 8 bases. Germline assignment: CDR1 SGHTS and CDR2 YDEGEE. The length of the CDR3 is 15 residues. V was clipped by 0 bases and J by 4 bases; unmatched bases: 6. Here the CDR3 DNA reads TGTGCCAGCAGCTTGGTCTGGACAGGGATGTACGAGCAGTACTTC. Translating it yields CASSLVWTGMYEQYF.

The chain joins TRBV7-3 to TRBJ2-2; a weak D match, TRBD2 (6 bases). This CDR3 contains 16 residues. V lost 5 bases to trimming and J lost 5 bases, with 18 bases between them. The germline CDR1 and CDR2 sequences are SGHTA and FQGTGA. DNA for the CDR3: TGTGCCAGCAGCCCCAGACTAGGCCGATTGACCGGGGAGCTGTTTTTT. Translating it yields CASSPRLGRLTGELFF.

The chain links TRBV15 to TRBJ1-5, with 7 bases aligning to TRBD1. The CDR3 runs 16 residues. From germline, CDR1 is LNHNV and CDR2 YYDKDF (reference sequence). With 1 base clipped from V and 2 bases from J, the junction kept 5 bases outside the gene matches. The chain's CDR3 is CATSRGSGTGNQPQHF. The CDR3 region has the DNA TGTGCCACCAGCAGAGGTTCCGGGACAGGCAATCAGCCCCAGCATTTT.

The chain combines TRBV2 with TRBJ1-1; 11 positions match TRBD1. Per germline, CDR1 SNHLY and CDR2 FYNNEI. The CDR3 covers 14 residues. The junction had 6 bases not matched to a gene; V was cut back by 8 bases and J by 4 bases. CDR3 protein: CASGGQGASTEAFF. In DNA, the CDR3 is TGTGCCAGCGGAGGACAGGGGGCGTCCACTGAAGCTTTCTTT.

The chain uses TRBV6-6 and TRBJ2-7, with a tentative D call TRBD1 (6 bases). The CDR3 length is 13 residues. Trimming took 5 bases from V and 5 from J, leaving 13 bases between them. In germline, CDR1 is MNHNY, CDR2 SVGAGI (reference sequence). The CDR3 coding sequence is TGTGCCAGCAGTGACCCCGGGACAAACGAGCAGTACTTC. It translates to CASSDPGTNEQYF.